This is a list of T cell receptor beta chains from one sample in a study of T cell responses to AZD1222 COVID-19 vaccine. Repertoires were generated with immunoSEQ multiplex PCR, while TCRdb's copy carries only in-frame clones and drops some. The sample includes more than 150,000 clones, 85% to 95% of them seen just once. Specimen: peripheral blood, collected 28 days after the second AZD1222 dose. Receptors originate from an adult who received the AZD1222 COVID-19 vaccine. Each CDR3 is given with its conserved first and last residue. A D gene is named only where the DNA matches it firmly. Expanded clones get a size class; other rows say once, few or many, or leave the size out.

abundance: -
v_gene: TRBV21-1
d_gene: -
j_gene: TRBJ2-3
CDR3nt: TGTGCCAGCAGCAAAGTCTGGAGCACAGATACGCAGTATTTT
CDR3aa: CASSKVWSTDTQYF

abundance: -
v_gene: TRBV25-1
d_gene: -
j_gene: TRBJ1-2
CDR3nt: TGTGCCAGCAGCCCCGAAGGGAGGGGGGCCGGCGGCTACACCTTC
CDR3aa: CASSPEGRGAGGYTF

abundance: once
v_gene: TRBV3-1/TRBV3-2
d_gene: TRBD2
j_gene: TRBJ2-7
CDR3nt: TGTGCCAGCAGCCAAAATGGCGGGAGGAACGAGCAGTACTTC
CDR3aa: CASSQNGGRNEQYF

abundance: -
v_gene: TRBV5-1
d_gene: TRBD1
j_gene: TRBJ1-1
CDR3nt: TGCGCCAGCAGCTCTGACAGGGGTCAAGTCGACACTGAAGCTTTCTTT
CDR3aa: CASSSDRGQVDTEAFF

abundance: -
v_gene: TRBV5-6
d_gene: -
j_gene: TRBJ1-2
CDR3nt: TGTGCCAGCAGCTTGATTGGACAGCTCAACTATGGCTACACCTTC
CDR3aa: CASSLIGQLNYGYTF

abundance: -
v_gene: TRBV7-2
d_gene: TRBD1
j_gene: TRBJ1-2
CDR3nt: TGTGCCAGCAGCTTAGGACAGGGGTCTCGGTATGGCTACACCTTC
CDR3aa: CASSLGQGSRYGYTF

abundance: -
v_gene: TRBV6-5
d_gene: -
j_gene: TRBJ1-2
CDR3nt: TGTGCCAGCAGTTACCTGAAGGACCGAGCTAACTATGGCTACACCTTC
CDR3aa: CASSYLKDRANYGYTF

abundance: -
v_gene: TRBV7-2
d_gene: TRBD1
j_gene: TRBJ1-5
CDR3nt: TGTGCCAGCAGCTCCAACAGGGGGAATCAGCCCCAGCATTTT
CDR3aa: CASSSNRGNQPQHF

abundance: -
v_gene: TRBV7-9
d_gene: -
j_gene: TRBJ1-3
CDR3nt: TGTGCCAGCAGCTTACAGGGCGGTTCTGGAAACACCATATATTTT
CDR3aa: CASSLQGGSGNTIYF

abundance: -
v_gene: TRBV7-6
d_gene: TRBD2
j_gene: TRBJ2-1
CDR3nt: TGTGCCAGCAGCTTAGTAACTAGCGGACCTAATCGAAATGAGCAGTTCTTC
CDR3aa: CASSLVTSGPNRNEQFF

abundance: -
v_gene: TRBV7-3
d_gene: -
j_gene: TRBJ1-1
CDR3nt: TGTGCCAGCAGCTCCGGAGGGGGTAGGACTGAAGCTTTCTTT
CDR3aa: CASSSGGGRTEAFF

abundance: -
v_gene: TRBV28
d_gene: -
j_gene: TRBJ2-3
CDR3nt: TGTGCCAGCAGTCCAACCGGGTTCGGAGATACGCAGTATTTT
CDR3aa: CASSPTGFGDTQYF

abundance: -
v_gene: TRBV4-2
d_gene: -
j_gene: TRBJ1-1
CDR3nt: TGTGCCAGCAGCCAAGAGGTTCAGCTTGAAGCTTTCTTT
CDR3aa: CASSQEVQLEAFF

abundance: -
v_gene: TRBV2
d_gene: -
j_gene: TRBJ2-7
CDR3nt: TGTGCCAGCAGTGAACAGAGCTACGAGCAGTACTTC
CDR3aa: CASSEQSYEQYF

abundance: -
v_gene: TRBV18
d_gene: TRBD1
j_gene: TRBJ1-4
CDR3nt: TGTGCCAGCTCACGGACAGGGACATCAGCTAATGAAAAACTGTTTTTT
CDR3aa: CASSRTGTSANEKLFF

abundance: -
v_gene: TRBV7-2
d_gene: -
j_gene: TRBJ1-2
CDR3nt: TGTGCCAGCAGCGCATCGGGGACCTTGGGGGCCGGTGGCTACACCTTC
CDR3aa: CASSASGTLGAGGYTF

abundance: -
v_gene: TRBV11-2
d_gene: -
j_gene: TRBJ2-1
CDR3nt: TGTGCCAGCAGCTTAGATGCGGGTGGGAGCTCCTACAATGAGCAGTTCTTC
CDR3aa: CASSLDAGGSSYNEQFF

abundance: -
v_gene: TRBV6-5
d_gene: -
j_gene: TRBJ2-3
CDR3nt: TGTGCCAGCAGTTACGGGCCAGGCGCAGATACGCAGTATTTT
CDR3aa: CASSYGPGADTQYF